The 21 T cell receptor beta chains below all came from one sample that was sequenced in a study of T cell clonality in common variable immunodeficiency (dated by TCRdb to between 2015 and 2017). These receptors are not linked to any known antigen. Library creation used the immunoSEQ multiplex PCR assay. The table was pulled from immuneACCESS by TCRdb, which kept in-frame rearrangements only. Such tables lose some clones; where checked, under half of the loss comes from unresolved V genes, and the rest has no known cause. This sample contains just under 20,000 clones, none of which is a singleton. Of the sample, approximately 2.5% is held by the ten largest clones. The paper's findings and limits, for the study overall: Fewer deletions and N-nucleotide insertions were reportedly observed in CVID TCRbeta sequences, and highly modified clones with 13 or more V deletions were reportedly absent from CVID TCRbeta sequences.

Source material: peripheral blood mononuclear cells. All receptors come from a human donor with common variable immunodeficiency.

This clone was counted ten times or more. CDR3 bases read: TGTGCCAGCAGCTCTGTGACAGGGAGGTATGGC. It specifies CASSSVTGRYG. Given in full, the CDR3 is CASSSVTGRYGYTF. The rearrangement links TRBV5-8 to TRBJ1-2, with TRBD1 matching over 7 bases. The read gets to within 3 residues of the CDR3 end, and the germline J gene fills in the rest. The CDR3 runs to 14 residues. V was pared by 3 bases and J by 5 bases, with 7 bases of the junction left unmatched. CDR1 is SGHTS, CDR2 YDEGEE, per germline.

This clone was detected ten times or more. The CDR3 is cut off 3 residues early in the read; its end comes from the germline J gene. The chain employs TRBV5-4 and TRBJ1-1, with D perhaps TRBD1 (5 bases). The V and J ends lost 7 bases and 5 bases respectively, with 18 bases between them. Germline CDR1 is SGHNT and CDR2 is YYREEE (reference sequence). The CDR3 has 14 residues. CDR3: CASRPEGSGTEAFF. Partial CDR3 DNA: TGTGCCAGCCGCCCCGAGGGGTCGGGAACTGAA.

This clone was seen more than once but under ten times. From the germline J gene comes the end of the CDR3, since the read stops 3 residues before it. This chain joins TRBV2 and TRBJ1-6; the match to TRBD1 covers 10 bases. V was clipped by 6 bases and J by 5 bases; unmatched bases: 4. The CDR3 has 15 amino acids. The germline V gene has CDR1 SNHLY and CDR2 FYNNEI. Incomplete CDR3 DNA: TGTGCCAGCAGGGGACAGGGGAATAATAATTCACCC. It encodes CASRGQGNNNSP. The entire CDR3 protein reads CASRGQGNNNSPLHF.

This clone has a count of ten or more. CDR3 sequence: CASSMIGASGSSYEQYF. Partial CDR3 DNA: TGTGCCAGTAGTATGATCGGGGCTAGCGGGAGCTCCTACGAG. The chain employs TRBV19 and TRBJ2-7, with TRBD2 matching 10 bases. The CDR3 end is not reached by the read, which stops 3 residues before it; the germline J gene fills it in. V was pared by 3 bases and J by 0 bases, with 8 bases of the junction left unmatched. This CDR3 comprises 17 residues. CDR1 is LNHDA and CDR2 is SQIVND in the germline V gene (reference sequence).

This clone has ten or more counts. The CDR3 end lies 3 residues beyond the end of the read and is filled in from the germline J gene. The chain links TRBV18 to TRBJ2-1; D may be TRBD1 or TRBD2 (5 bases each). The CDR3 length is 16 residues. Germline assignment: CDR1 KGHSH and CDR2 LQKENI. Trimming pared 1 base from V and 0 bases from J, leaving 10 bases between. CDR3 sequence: CASSPLEGSSYNEQFF. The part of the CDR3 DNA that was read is TGTGCCAGCTCACCACTCGAGGGGAGCTCCTACAATGAG.

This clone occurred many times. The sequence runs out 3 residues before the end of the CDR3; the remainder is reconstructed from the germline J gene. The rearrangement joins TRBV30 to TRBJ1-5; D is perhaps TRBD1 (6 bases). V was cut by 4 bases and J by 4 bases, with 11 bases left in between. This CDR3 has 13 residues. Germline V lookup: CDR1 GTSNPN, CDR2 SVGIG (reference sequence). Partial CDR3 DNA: TGTGCCTGGACCACTGACAGGAATCAGCCC. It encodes CAWTTDRNQP. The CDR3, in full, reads CAWTTDRNQPQHF.

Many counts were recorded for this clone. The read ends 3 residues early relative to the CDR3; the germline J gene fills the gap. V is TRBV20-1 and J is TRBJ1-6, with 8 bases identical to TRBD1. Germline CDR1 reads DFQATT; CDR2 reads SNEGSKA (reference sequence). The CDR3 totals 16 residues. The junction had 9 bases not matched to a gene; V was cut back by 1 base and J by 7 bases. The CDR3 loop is CSARGTGWSENSPLHF. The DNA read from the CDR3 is TGCAGTGCTAGAGGGACAGGGTGGTCGGAGAATTCACCC.

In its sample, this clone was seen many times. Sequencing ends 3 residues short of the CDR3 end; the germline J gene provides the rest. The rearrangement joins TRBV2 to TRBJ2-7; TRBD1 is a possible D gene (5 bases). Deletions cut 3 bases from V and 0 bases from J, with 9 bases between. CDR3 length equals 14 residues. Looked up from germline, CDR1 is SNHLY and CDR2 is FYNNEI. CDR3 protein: CASSEGQGSYEQYF. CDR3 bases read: TGTGCCAGCAGTGAGGGGCAGGGCTCCTACGAG.

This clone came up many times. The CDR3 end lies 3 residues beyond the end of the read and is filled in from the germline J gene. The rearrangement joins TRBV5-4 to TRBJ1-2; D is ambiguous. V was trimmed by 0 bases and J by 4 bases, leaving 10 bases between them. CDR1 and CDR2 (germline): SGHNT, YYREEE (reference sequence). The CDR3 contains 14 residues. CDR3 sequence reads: CASSLALTGYGYTF. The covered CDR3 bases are TGTGCCAGCAGCTTGGCACTCACGGGCTATGGC.

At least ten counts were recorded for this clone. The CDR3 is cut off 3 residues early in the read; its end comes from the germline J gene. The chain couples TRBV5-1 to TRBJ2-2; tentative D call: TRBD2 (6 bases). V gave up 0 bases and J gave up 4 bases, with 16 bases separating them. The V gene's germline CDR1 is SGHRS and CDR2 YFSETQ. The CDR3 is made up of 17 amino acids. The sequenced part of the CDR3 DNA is TGCGCCAGCAGCTTGGCCCTGGTAGGAGCGGGCACCGGGGAG. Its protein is CASSLALVGAGTGE. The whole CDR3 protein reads CASSLALVGAGTGELFF.

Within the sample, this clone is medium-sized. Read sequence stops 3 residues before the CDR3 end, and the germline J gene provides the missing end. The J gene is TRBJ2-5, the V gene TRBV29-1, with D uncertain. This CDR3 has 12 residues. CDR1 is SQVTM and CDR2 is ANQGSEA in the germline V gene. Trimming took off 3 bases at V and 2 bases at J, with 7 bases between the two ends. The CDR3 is CSVDWQQETQYF. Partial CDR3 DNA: TGCAGCGTTGATTGGCAGCAAGAGACC. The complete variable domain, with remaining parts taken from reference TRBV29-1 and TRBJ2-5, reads SAVISQKPSRDICQRGTSLTIQCQVDSQVTMMFWYRQQPGQSLTLIATANQGSEATYESGFVIDKFPISRPNLTFSTLTVSNMSPEDSSIYLCSVDWQQETQYFGPGTRLLVL.

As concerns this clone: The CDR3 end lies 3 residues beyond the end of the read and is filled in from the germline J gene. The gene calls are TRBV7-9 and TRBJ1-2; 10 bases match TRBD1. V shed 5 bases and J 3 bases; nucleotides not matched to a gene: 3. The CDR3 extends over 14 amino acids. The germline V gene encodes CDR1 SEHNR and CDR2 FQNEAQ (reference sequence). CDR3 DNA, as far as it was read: TGTGCCAGCAGCCCCGGACAGGGGGACTATGGC. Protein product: CASSPGQGDYG. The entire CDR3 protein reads CASSPGQGDYGYTF.

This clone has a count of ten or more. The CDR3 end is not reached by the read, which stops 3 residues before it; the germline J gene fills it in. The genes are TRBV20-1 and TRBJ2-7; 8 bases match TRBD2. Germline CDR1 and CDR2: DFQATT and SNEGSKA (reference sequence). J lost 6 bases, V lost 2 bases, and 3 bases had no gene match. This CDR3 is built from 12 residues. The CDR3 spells CSARRSGAEQYF. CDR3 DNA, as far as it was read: TGCAGTGCTAGACGTAGCGGGGCCGAG.

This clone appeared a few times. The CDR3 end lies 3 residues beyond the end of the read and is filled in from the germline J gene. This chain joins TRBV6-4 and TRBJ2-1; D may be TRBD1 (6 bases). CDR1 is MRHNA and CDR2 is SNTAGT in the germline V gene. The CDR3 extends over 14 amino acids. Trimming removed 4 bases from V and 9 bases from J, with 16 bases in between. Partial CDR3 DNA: TGTGCCAGCAGTGCTCAGGGGCCTTTAGGTGAG. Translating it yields CASSAQGPLGE. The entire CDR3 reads CASSAQGPLGEQFF.

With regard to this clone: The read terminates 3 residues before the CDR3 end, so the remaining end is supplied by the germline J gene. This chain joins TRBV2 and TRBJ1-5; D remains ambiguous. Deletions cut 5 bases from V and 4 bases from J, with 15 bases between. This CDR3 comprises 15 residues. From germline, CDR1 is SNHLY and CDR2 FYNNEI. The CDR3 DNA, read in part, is TGTGCCAGCAGTTTCAGTGACATGTCAAATCAGCCC. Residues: CASSFSDMSNQP. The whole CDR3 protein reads CASSFSDMSNQPQHF.

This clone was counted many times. The CDR3 DNA, read in part, is TGTGCCAGCAGTTTTCGGACTAGCGGGAGAACTAATGAG. Translated: CASSFRTSGRTNE. The full CDR3 protein is CASSFRTSGRTNEQFF. This chain connects TRBV6-2 or TRBV6-3 to TRBJ2-1; TRBD2 matches at 13 bases. The sequence runs out 3 residues before the end of the CDR3; the remainder is reconstructed from the germline J gene. The germline CDR1 and CDR2 sequences are MNHEY and SVGEGT. After removal of 4 bases from V and 7 bases from J, the junction contained 7 bases not matched to a gene. CDR3 length: 16 amino acids.

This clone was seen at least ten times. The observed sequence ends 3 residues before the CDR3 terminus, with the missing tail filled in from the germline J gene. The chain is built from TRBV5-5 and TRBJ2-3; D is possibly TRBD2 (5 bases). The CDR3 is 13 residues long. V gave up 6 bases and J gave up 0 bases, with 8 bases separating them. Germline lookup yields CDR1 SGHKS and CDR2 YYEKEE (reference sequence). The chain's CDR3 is CASIPGSTDTQYF. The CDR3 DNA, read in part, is TGTGCCAGCATCCCGGGGAGCACAGATACG.

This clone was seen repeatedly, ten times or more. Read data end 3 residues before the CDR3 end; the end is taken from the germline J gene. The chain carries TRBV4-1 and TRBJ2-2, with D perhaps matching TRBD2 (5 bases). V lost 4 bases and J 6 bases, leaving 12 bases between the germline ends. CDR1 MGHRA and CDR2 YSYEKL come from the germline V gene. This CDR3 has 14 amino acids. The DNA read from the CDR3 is TGCGCCAGCAGCCGGGGTAGCGTACCCGGGGAG. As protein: CASSRGSVPGE. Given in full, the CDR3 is CASSRGSVPGELFF.

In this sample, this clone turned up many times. CDR3 bases read: TGCAGCGTTGAAGATCTAAGGGACAGCTCCGAG. The encoded protein is CSVEDLRDSSE. The whole CDR3 region reads CSVEDLRDSSEQYF. V and J are TRBV29-1 and TRBJ2-7; 7 bases are shared with TRBD1. The read gets to within 3 residues of the CDR3 end, and the germline J gene fills in the rest. The V gene end was trimmed by 0 bases and the J gene end by 6 bases; junction bases not matched to a gene: 8. Germline CDR1 reads SQVTM; CDR2 reads ANQGSEA. The CDR3 spans 14 residues.

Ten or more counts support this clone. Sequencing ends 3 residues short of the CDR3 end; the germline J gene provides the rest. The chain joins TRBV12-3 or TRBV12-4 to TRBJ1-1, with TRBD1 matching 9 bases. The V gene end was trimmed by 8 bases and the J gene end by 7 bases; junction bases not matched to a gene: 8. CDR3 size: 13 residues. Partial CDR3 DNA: TGTGCCAGCGGCTCACAGGGGGCAGTTGAA. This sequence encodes CASGSQGAVE. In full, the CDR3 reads CASGSQGAVEAFF.

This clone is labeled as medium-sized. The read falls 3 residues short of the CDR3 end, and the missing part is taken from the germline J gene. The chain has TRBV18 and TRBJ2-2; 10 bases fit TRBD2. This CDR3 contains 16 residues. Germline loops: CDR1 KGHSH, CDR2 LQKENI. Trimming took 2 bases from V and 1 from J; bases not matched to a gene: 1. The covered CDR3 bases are TGTGCCAGCTCACCATGGACTAGCGGGAACACCGGGGAG. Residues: CASSPWTSGNTGE. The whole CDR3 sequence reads CASSPWTSGNTGELFF.